This T cell receptor beta chain is from a study of T cells of healthy individuals. V lost 2 bases and J 1 base, leaving 6 bases between the germline ends. CDR1 and CDR2 from the germline V gene are LGHNA and YSLEER. This CDR3 region has 14 residues. This clonotype has more than one count but fewer than ten. TCRdb re-derived calls from the 5' RACE reads in MiXCR, one entry per CDR3 protein. There are approximately 100,000 distinct CDR3 sequences in the sample; 15% to 20% occur only once, and over 5% lies in the top ten. The receptor was isolated from a human donor in good health. The rearrangement uses TRBV4-3 and TRBJ1-5; D not certain. The CDR3 DNA follows: TGCGCCAGCAGCCAATTCCCCAGCAATCAGCCCCAGCATTTT. Its protein is CASSQFPSNQPQHF.